The rows below give T cell receptor beta chains drawn from one sample of a study of T cells in Graves' hyperthyroidism and ophthalmopathy. Via MiXCR, TCRdb re-called the multiplex PCR reads, giving one row per CDR3 protein. The sample has more than 350,000 distinct CDR3 sequences; about 15% are singletons. Sample: blood. These receptors were obtained from a woman aged 60-75 years with Graves' ophthalmopathy. The CDR3 runs from the conserved cysteine through the conserved F or W. A D gene is named only where the DNA matches it firmly. Some rows mark clone size as missing; the rest say once, few, many or name a class of expanded clone.

j_call clone_size cdr3_length v_call d_call cdr3_aa cdr3_nt
TRBJ2-1 many 15 TRBV5-1 TRBD2 CASSFRGGGENEQFF TGCGCCAGCAGCTTTCGCGGGGGAGGGGAGAATGAGCAGTTCTTC
TRBJ1-5 - 15 TRBV7-9 - CASSFSGEVNQPQHF TGTGCCAGCAGCTTCTCCGGGGAGGTCAATCAGCCCCAGCATTTT
TRBJ2-7 - 15 TRBV19 TRBD2 CASSTLNSGSYEQYF TGTGCCAGTAGTACCCTGAATAGCGGGAGTTACGAGCAGTACTTC
TRBJ2-3 many 13 TRBV18 - CASSPGNPDTQYF TGTGCCAGCTCACCAGGGAACCCAGATACGCAGTATTTT
TRBJ1-1 many 15 TRBV6-2/TRBV6-3 - CASSYSTRPNTEAFF TGTGCCAGCAGTTACTCGACCAGGCCAAACACTGAAGCTTTCTTT
TRBJ2-7 many 14 TRBV30 - CAWSVRRVGHEQYF TGTGCCTGGAGTGTACGCAGGGTGGGCCACGAGCAGTACTTC
TRBJ2-2 many 15 TRBV11-2 - CASSLAGSQAGELFF TGTGCCAGCAGCTTAGCCGGTAGCCAGGCCGGGGAGCTGTTTTTT
TRBJ1-3 - 12 TRBV29-1 - CSVEITGNTIYF TGCAGCGTGGAGATCACTGGAAACACCATATATTTT
TRBJ1-4 many 16 TRBV3-1 - CASSQDRGATNEKLFF TGTGCCAGCAGCCAAGATCGGGGGGCAACTAATGAAAAACTGTTTTTT
TRBJ1-6 - 16 TRBV28 TRBD1 CASSPGGSSYNSPLHF TGTGCCAGCAGTCCAGGGGGGAGCTCCTATAATTCACCCCTCCACTTT
TRBJ2-3 - 20 TRBV10-3 TRBD2 CATSSPHSSPYSGSTDTQYF TGTGCCACCTCCAGCCCCCACTCATCCCCTTATAGCGGGAGCACAGATACGCAGTATTTT
TRBJ1-2 - 13 TRBV29-1 - CSVEATGYYGYTF TGCAGCGTGGAAGCGACAGGCTACTATGGCTACACCTTC
TRBJ2-1 few 19 TRBV6-1 TRBD2 CASSVPPGLAGGAYNEQFF TGTGCCAGCAGTGTACCCCCGGGACTAGCGGGAGGCGCCTACAATGAGCAGTTCTTC
TRBJ2-7 many 15 TRBV7-2 - CASSKQGGPLYEQYF TGTGCCAGCAGCAAACAGGGGGGGCCTCTCTACGAGCAGTACTTC
TRBJ2-7 - 13 TRBV5-1 - CASSLDITYEQYF TGCGCCAGCAGCTTGGACATAACCTACGAGCAGTACTTC
TRBJ2-2 - 18 TRBV3-1 - CASSQAFEGGVGNGELFF TGTGCCAGCAGCCAAGCCTTCGAGGGAGGAGTAGGGAACGGGGAGCTGTTTTTT
TRBJ2-1 - 16 TRBV19 TRBD2 CASRTSGRAAYNEQFF TGTGCCAGTAGGACTAGCGGGAGGGCCGCCTACAATGAGCAGTTCTTC
TRBJ2-4 many 19 TRBV7-8 - CASSPELGSGSLAKNIQYF TGTGCCAGCAGCCCCGAATTAGGGTCGGGGTCCTTGGCCAAAAACATTCAGTACTTC
TRBJ2-3 many 15 TRBV6-1 TRBD1 CASKRTGRYTDTQYF TGTGCCAGCAAGAGGACAGGGAGGTACACAGATACGCAGTATTTT
TRBJ1-4 few 13 TRBV30 TRBD1 CAWTTGANEKLFF TGTGCCTGGACGACAGGGGCTAATGAAAAACTGTTTTTT
TRBJ1-2 - 13 TRBV5-1 - CASSLNIRNGYTF TGCGCCAGCAGCTTGAATATTCGGAATGGCTACACCTTC
TRBJ2-7 - 14 TRBV7-9 - CASSHTTSHHEQYF TGTGCCAGCAGCCACACTACTAGTCACCACGAGCAGTACTTC
TRBJ2-2 few 16 TRBV5-5 TRBD1 CASSSGTGGVGGELFF TGTGCCAGCAGTTCCGGGACAGGGGGCGTCGGCGGGGAGCTGTTTTTT
TRBJ1-1 many 13 TRBV10-3 - CAISEVKGTEAFF TGTGCCATCAGTGAGGTAAAAGGGACTGAAGCTTTCTTT
TRBJ2-1 - 10 TRBV7-2 - CASTGTPKFF TGTGCCAGCACCGGGACACCGAAGTTCTTC
TRBJ1-3 - 15 TRBV6-5 - CASSYSGASGNTIYF TGTGCCAGCAGTTACTCGGGTGCCTCTGGAAACACCATATATTTT
TRBJ2-7 many 15 TRBV5-1 TRBD2 CASSFLAGAPDEQYF TGCGCCAGCAGCTTCCTGGCGGGAGCCCCTGACGAGCAGTACTTC
TRBJ1-2 few 14 TRBV28 - CASSPHYRDRGYTF TGTGCCAGCAGTCCACACTACCGGGATCGAGGCTACACCTTC
TRBJ2-1 - 14 TRBV19 TRBD1 CASRGTGGMDEQFF TGTGCCAGTAGGGGGACAGGGGGCATGGATGAGCAGTTCTTC
TRBJ2-6 few 15 TRBV5-4 - CASSPGGLGANVLTF TGTGCCAGCAGCCCTGGGGGACTTGGGGCCAACGTCCTGACTTTC
TRBJ2-3 many 16 TRBV11-2 TRBD2 CASSILAGPPTDTQYF TGTGCCAGCAGCATCTTAGCGGGACCCCCCACAGATACGCAGTATTTT
TRBJ2-2 many 13 TRBV18 - CASSPQRTGELFF TGTGCCAGCTCACCACAACGCACCGGGGAGCTGTTTTTT
TRBJ1-6 - 14 TRBV7-9 TRBD1 CASSLVSGGSPLHF TGTGCCAGCAGCTTAGTTTCAGGGGGCTCACCCCTCCACTTT
TRBJ2-1 - 15 TRBV3-1 TRBD1 CASSQRTGLANEQFF TGTGCCAGCAGCCAGCGGACAGGGTTGGCCAATGAGCAGTTCTTC
TRBJ1-1 many 14 TRBV15 - CATSSSGQNTEAFF TGTGCCACCAGCAGTTCGGGTCAGAACACTGAAGCTTTCTTT
TRBJ2-1 many 17 TRBV6-5 TRBD1 CASSLPDGTGAYNEQFF TGTGCCAGCAGCTTACCCGACGGGACAGGGGCGTACAATGAGCAGTTCTTC
TRBJ2-2 many 14 TRBV2 - CASKWRTNTGELFF TGTGCCAGCAAATGGCGGACTAACACCGGGGAGCTGTTTTTT
TRBJ2-7 few 15 TRBV18 TRBD1 CASSPPGQGRSEQYF TGTGCCAGCTCACCACCGGGACAGGGGAGAAGCGAGCAGTACTTC
TRBJ1-1 - 14 TRBV5-1 - CASSLDSVNTEAFF TGCGCCAGCAGCTTAGACAGTGTGAACACTGAAGCTTTCTTT
TRBJ2-5 many 19 TRBV10-2 TRBD2 CASSGSPGLAVFRVETQYF TGCGCCAGCAGTGGTTCGCCGGGACTAGCGGTTTTTCGGGTGGAGACCCAGTACTTC